This T cell receptor (beta chain) was retrieved from a study of blood T cell repertoires in COVID-19. In the study overall: Acute and convalescent COVID-19 specimens originated in the United States, Italy and Spain. From T cells, B-cell-depleted T cells, or PBMCs came the material, which was cDNA or gDNA.

In the original analysis: Amplified reference gene primers provided the basis for estimating nucleated cell counts. Clones were sequenced by immunoSEQ multiplex PCR, and TCRdb holds only the in-frame ones, with some missing. The V and J calls and clone size come from that table; D and trimming were worked out from the DNA. The sample lists some 80,000 clones, 85% to 90% seen once, with roughly a fifth in the top ten. CDR3 length: 15 amino acids. Losses at the gene ends were 1 base for V and 2 bases for J; bases not matched to a gene: 2. Sequencing used peripheral blood. The chain couples TRBV5-3 to TRBJ2-3, with 9 bases identical to TRBD2. TRBV5-3 is given ORF status, its function remaining uncertain. The source of this sequence is a human donor in a cohort sampled during active COVID-19. CDR3 protein: CARSLSSGNTDTQYF. The CDR3 DNA reads as TGTGCCAGAAGCTTGTCTAGCGGGAACACAGATACGCAGTATTTT.